The clone carrying this T cell receptor (beta chain) has just a few counts. Additional DNA sequences in this sample encode the identical CDR3. The data were obtained in a study of shared clonotypes between healthy human individuals. In the study overall: The study drew on two women and a few men aged 18 to 49 as donors.

Per the germline V gene, CDR1 is GTSNPN and CDR2 is SVGIG (reference sequence). The CDR3 extends over 12 amino acids. V gave up 0 bases and J gave up 5 bases, with 7 bases separating them. Naive-designated CD8 cells lacked CD45RO, were positively enriched for CCR7, and omitted terminally differentiated effector memory CD45RA+ cells. Measured with immunoSEQ multiplex PCR; TCRdb has only the in-frame clones, and not every one. Of under 2,000,000 clones in the sample, about 95% are singletons; the top ten hold around 1%. The sequence was obtained from a man aged 18 to 35 in good health. The sample taken for sequencing was naive CD8+ T cells sorted from blood. The V gene is TRBV30, the J gene TRBJ1-1, with D uncertain. The CDR3 reads CAWSVQWTEAFF. CDR3 DNA: TGTGCCTGGAGTGTTCAGTGGACTGAAGCTTTCTTT.